The following is a T cell receptor gamma chain sequence with its context. For this DNA, TCRdb reports the protein of a much larger clone, which diverges at residue 2, most likely from a read error; the protein presented here is translated directly from the DNA. The data were taken from a study of γδ T cells in repeated Plasmodium falciparum infection. Whole-study context: Sampling occurred at baseline, pre-infection for selected infections, and 21 days post-infection.

TCRdb re-called clones from the multiplex PCR reads via CATT. The sample lists about 30,000 gamma-chain clones; roughly 1.4% were seen once. This receptor was taken from a pool of human donors (malaria-infected and uninfected, not separated). Sequenced input: gamma-delta T cells from blood.

The CDR3 DNA follows: TGTACCTTGTGGGAGGTCTGGTCTCTATTAGGAGAGTTGGGCAAAAAAATCAAGGTATTT. Its translation: CTLWEVWSLLGELGKKIKVF. This sequence joins TRGV9 and TRGJP. The J gene, missing from TCRdb, was assigned here through DNA to germline matching. The V gene's germline CDR1 is GITISATS and CDR2 ISYDGTV (reference sequence). The CDR3 sequence is 20 residues long.